What follows are 2 T cell receptor beta chains derived from one specimen sequenced in a study of precursors of human CD4 cytotoxic T cells. MiXCR, run by TCRdb on the reads, gives a single entry per CDR3 protein. The table includes some 470 distinct CDR3 sequences, 20% to 25% detected once. The bulk UMI libraries came from four sorted CD4+ memory subsets, including IL-7R-high and IL-7R-negative TEMRA. The sample comprised memory CD4+ T cells from blood (PBMCs). These receptors all stem from a human donor in good health.

In this sample, this clonotype is large (0.1 to 1%). Its ends do not fully match the called genes, so a read error is possible. The chain recombines TRBV7-3 with TRBJ2-2; 7 bases map to TRBD1. CDR3 length equals 13 residues. Germline values: CDR1 SGHTA, CDR2 FQGTGA. CDR3 nucleotide sequence: TGTGCCAGCAGCACTCCGGGACCAGGGGGGCTGTTTTTT. Translating gives CASSTPGPGGLFF.

The V gene is TRBV27, the J gene TRBJ2-3; TRBD1 aligns across 8 bases. Germline values: CDR1 MNHEY, CDR2 SMNVEV (reference sequence). The ends lost 7 bases at V and 0 bases at J; junction bases unmatched: 9. This CDR3 spans 16 amino acids. The CDR3 sequence is CASKGQGLLSTDTQYF. CDR3 bases: TGTGCCAGCAAAGGACAGGGCCTTCTTAGCACAGATACGCAGTATTTT.